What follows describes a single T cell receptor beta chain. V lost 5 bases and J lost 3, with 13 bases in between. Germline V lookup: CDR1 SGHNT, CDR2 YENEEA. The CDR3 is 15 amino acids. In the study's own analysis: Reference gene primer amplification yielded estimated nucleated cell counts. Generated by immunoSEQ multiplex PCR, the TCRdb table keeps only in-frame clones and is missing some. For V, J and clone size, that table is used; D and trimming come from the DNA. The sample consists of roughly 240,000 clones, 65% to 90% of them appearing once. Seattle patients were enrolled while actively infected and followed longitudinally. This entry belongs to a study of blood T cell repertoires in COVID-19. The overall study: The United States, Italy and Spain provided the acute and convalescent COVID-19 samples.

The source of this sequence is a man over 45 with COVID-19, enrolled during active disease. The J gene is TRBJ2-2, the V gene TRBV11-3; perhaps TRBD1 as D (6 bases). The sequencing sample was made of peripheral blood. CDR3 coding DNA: TGTGCCAGCAGCCACCGGGACAAAGACACCGGGGAGCTGTTTTTT. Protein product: CASSHRDKDTGELFF. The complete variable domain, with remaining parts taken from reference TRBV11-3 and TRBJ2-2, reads EAGVVQSPRYKIIEKKQPVAFWCNPISGHNTLYWYLQNLGQGPELLIRYENEEAVDDSQLPKDRFSAERLKGVDSTLKIQPAELGDSAVYLCASSHRDKDTGELFFGEGSRLTVL.